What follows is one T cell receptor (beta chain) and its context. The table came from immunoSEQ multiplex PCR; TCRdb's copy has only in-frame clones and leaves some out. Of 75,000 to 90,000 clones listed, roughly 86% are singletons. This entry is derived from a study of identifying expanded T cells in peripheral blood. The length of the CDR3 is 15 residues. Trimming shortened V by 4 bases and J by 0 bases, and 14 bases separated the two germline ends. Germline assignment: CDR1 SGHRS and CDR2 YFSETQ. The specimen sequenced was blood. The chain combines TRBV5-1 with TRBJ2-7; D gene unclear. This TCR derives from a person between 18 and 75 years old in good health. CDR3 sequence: CASSLATASSYEQYF. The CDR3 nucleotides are TGCGCCAGCAGCCTCGCCACAGCTAGCTCCTACGAGCAGTACTTC.